This entry describes one TCR beta chain. The same CDR3 can be traced to other DNA sequences in this sample. This sample was included in a study of shared clonotypes between healthy human individuals. Donors had no recently reported acute infections or vaccinations and were HIV-negative. Caucasian adults residing in Nashville, Tennessee made up all the donors. Using immunoSEQ multiplex PCR, the repertoire was profiled, and TCRdb retains in-frame clones only, with some absent. The sample holds approximately 1.5 million clones; approximately 98.5% are singletons and the top ten take under 0.45%. This TCR was sampled from a man aged 30 to 39 in good health. The sequencing input was naive CD4+ T cells sorted from blood. The subset here: CD45RA+ positively selected.

The DNA of the CDR3 is TGTGCCAGCAGCCGGACAGTTTACGAGCAGTACTTC. Encoded protein: CASSRTVYEQYF. The rearrangement links TRBV11-2 to TRBJ2-7; D is perhaps TRBD1 (6 bases). V lost 5 bases and J lost 4, with 9 bases in between. Germline CDR1 reads SGHAT; CDR2 reads FQNNGV. The CDR3 has 12 amino acids.